The T cell receptor beta chain under discussion was sequenced for a study of identical twins. This clonotype was detected ten times or more. Germline-derived CDR1 and CDR2 are KGHSH and LQKENI. The germline V and J ends were trimmed by 3 bases and 4 bases, with 7 bases remaining between them. The CDR3 consists of 13 residues. TCRdb reprocessed the 5' RACE reads via MiXCR and lists one record per CDR3 protein. This repertoire shows around 250,000 distinct CDR3 sequences, over 9.5% found once; its top ten account for 4%. These same records also appear under a second study, on yellow fever vaccine responses in identical twins.

Sequencing was done on a sample of memory (CD45RO+) T cells sorted from blood. The chain uses TRBV18 and TRBJ2-1; D may be TRBD1 (5 bases). The receptor was derived from a woman aged 18-35 years in good health. The CDR3 region is CASSPDMYNEQFF. The CDR3 DNA is TGTGCCAGCTCACCGGACATGTACAATGAGCAGTTCTTC.